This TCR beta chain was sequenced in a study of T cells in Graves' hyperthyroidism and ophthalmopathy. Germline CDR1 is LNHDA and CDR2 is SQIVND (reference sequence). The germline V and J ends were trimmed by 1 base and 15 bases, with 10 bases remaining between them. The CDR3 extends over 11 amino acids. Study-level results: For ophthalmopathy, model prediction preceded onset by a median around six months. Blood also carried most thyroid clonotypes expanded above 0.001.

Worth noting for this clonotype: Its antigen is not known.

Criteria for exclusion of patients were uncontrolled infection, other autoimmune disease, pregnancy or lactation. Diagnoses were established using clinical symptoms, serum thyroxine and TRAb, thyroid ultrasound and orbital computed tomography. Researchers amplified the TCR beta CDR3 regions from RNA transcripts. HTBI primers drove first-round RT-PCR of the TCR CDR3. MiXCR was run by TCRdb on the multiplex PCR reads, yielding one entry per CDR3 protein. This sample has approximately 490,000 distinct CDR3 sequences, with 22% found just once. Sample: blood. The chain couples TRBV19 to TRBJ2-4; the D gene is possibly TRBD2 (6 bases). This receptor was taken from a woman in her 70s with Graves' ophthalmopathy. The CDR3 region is CASSIGLALYF. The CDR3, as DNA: TGTGCCAGTAGTATAGGTCTAGCGTTGTACTTC.